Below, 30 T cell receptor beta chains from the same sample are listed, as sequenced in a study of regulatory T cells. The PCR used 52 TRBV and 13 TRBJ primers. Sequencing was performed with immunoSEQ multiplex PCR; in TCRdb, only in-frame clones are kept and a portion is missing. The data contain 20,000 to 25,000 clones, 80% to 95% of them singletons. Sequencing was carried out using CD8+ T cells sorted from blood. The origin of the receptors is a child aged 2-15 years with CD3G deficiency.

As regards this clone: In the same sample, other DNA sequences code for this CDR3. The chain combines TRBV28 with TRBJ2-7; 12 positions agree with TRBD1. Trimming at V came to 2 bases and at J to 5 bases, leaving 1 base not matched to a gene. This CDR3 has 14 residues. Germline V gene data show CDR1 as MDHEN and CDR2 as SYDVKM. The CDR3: CASSLGTGGNEQYF. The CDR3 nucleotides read TGTGCCAGCAGTTTAGGGACAGGGGGCAACGAGCAGTACTTC. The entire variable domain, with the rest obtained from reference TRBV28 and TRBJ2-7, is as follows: DVKVTQSSRYLVKRTGEKVFLECVQDMDHENMFWYRQDPGLGLRLIYFSYDVKMKEKGDIPEGYSVSREKKERFSLILESASTNQTSMYLCASSLGTGGNEQYFGPGTRLTVT.

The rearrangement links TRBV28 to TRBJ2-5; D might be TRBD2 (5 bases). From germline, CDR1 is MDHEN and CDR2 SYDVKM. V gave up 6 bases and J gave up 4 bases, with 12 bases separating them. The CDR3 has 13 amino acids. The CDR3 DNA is TGTGCCAGCAGCTTGAGGGTGCGAGAGACCCAGTACTTC. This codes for CASSLRVRETQYF.

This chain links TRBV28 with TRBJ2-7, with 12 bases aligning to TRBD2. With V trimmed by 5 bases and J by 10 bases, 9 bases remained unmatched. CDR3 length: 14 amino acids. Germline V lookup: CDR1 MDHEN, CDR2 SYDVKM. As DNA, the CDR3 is TGTGCCAGCAGTCCTCACCAGACTAGCGGGAGCCAGTACTTC. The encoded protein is CASSPHQTSGSQYF.

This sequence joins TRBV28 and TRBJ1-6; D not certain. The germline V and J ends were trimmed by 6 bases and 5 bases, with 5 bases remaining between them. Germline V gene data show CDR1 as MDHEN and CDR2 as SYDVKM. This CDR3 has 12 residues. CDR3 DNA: TGTGCCAGCAGGCCAGATAATTCACCCCTCCACTTT. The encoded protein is CASRPDNSPLHF.

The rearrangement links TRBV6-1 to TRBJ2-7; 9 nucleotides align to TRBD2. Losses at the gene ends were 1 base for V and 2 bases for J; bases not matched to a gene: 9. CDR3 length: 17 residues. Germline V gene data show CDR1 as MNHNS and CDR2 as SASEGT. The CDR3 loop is CASSEVPSAGGAYEQYF. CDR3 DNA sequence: TGTGCCAGCAGTGAAGTCCCTTCGGCGGGGGGGGCCTACGAGCAGTACTTC.

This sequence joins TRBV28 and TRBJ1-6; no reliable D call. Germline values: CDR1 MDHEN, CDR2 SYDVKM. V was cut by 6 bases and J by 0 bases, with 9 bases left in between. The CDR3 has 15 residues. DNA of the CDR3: TGTGCCAGCAGCAGCGATGACTCCTATAATTCACCCCTCCACTTT. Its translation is CASSSDDSYNSPLHF.

The CDR3 DNA sequence: TGTGCCAGCAGTTCGGCTCTCAAAGAGCAGTACTTC. It is translated as CASSSALKEQYF. The chain carries TRBV28 and TRBJ2-7; no definite D call. The CDR3 consists of 12 residues. Germline V CDR1 and CDR2: MDHEN, SYDVKM. Trimming removed 4 bases from V and 7 bases from J, with 11 bases in between.

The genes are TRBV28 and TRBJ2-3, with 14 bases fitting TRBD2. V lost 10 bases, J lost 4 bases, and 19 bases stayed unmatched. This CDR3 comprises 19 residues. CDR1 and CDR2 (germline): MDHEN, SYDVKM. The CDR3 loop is CATTTNRLAGGPLADTQYF. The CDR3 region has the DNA TGTGCCACCACTACTAACAGACTAGCGGGAGGGCCTCTGGCAGATACGCAGTATTTT.

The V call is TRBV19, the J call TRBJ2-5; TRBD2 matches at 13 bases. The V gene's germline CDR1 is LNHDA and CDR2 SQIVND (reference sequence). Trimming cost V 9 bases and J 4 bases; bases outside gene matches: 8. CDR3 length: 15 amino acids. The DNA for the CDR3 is TGTGCCAGCAGCACAGGACTAGCGGGAGCAGAGACCCAGTACTTC. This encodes CASSTGLAGAETQYF.

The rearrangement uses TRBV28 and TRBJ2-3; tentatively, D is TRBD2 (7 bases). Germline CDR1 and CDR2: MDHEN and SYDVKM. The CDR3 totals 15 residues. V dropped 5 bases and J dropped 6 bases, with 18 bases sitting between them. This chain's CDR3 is CASSPGAGVGDTQYF. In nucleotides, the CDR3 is TGTGCCAGCAGTCCAGGGGCGGGAGTGGGGGATACGCAGTATTTT.

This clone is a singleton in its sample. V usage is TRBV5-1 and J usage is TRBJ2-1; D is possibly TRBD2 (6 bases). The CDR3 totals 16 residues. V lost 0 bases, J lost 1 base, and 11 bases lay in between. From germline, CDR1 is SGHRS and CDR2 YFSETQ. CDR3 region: CASSLAGGGSYNEQFF. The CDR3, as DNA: TGCGCCAGCAGCTTGGCCGGGGGAGGATCCTACAATGAGCAGTTCTTC.

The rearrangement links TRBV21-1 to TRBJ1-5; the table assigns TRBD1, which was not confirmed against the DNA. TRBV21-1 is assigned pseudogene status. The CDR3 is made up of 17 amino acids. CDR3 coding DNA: TGTGCCAGCAGCAAAGGGGACAAGGGTTATAGCAATCAGCCCCAGCATTTT. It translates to CASSKGDKGYSNQPQHF.

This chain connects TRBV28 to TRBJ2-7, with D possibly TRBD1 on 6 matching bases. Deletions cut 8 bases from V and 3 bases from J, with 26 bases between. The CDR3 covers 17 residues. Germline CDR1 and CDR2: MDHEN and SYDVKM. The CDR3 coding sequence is TGTGCCAGCTCCGGGTCGCCTAGGACAGCACATTACTACGAGCAGTACTTC. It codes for CASSGSPRTAHYYEQYF.

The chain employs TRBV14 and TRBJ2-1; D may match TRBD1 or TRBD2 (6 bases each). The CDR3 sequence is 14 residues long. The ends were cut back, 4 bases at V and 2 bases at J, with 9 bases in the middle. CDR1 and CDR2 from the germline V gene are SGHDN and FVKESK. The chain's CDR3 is CASSPRGAYNEQFF. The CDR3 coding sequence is TGTGCCAGCAGCCCGAGGGGGGCCTACAATGAGCAGTTCTTC.

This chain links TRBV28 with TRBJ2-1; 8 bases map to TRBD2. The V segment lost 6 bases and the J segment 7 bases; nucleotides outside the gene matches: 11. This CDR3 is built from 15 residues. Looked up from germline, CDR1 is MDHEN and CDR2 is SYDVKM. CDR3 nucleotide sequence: TGTGCCAGCAGCGAAGTGAAAGCGGGAGCGAATGAGCAGTTCTTC. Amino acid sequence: CASSEVKAGANEQFF. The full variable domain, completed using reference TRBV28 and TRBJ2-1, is DVKVTQSSRYLVKRTGEKVFLECVQDMDHENMFWYRQDPGLGLRLIYFSYDVKMKEKGDIPEGYSVSREKKERFSLILESASTNQTSMYLCASSEVKAGANEQFFGPGTRLTVL.

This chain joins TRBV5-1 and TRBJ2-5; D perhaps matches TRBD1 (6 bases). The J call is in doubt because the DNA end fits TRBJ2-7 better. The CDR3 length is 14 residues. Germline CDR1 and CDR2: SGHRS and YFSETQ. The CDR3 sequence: CASSSGTNSYEQYF. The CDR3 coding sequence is TGCGCCAGCAGCTCCGGGACAAATTCCTACGAGCAGTACTTC.

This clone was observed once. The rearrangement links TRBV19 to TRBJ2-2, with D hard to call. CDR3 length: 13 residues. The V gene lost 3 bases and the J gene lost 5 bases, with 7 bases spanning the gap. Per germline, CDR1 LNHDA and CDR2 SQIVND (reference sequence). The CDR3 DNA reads TGTGCCAGTAGTATGCGTTGGACCGGGGAGCTGTTTTTT. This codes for CASSMRWTGELFF.

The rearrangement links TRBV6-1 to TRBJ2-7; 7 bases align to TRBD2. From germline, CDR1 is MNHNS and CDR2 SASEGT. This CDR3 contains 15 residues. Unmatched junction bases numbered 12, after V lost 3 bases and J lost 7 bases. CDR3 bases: TGTGCCAGCAGTGATGTGGCGGGAGCCAGTTGGGAGCAGTACTTC. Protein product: CASSDVAGASWEQYF.

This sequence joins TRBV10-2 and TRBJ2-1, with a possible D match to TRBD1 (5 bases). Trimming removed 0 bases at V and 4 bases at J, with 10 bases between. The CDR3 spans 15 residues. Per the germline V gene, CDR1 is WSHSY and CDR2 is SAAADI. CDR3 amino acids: CASSESRTSYNEQFF. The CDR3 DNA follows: TGCGCCAGCAGTGAGTCTCGGACAAGTTACAATGAGCAGTTCTTC.

The CDR3 here is CAFDLAGGIDEQFF. The CDR3 region has the DNA TGTGCCTTTGACCTAGCGGGAGGGATCGATGAGCAGTTCTTC. The V call is TRBV30, the J call TRBJ2-1, with TRBD2 matching over 12 bases. The trim removed 7 bases at V and 8 bases at J, leaving 9 bases unmatched. The CDR3 extends over 14 amino acids. The germline V gene encodes CDR1 GTSNPN and CDR2 SVGIG (reference sequence). The whole variable domain, remainder taken from reference TRBV30 and TRBJ2-1, is SQTIHQWPATLVQPVGSPLSLECTVEGTSNPNLYWYRQAAGRGLQLLFYSVGIGQISSEVPQNLSASRPQDRQFILSSKKLLLSDSGFYLCAFDLAGGIDEQFFGPGTRLTVL.

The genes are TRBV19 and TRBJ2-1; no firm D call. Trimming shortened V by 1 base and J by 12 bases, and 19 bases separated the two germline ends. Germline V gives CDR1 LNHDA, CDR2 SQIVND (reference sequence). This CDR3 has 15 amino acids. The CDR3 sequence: CASSIGNGFSSPQFF. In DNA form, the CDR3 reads TGTGCCAGTAGTATAGGGAATGGATTCTCCTCACCGCAGTTCTTC.

CDR3 nucleotides: TGTGCCAGCAGTGAATTGGGACTAGCGTATGAGCAGTTCTTC. It translates to CASSELGLAYEQFF. J is TRBJ2-1 and V is TRBV6-1, with 10 bases matching TRBD2. The germline V gene encodes CDR1 MNHNS and CDR2 SASEGT. V gave up 2 bases and J gave up 8 bases; unmatched junction bases: 3. The CDR3 length is 14 residues.

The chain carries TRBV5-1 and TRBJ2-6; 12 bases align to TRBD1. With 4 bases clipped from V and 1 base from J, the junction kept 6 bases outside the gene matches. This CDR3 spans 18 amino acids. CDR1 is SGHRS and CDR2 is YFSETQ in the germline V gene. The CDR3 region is CASSVGTGGRSGANVLTF. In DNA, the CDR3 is TGCGCCAGCAGCGTGGGGACAGGGGGCCGTTCTGGGGCCAACGTCCTGACTTTC.

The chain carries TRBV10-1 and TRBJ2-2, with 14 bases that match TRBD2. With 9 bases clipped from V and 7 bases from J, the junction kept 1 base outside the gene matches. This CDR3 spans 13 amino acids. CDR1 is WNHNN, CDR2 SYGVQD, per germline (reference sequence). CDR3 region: CARTSGRDGELFF. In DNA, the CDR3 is TGCGCCAGGACTAGCGGGAGGGACGGGGAGCTGTTTTTT.

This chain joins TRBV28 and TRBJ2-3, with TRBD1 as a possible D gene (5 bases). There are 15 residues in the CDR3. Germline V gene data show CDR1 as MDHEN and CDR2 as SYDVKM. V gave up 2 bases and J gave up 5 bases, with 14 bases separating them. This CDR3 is CASSLTVQGRDTQYF. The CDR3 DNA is TGTGCCAGCAGTTTAACAGTTCAGGGAAGAGATACGCAGTATTTT.

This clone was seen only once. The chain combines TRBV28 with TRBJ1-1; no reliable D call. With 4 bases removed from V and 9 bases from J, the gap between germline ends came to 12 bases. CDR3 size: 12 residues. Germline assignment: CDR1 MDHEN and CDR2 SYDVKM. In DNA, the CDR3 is TGTGCCAGCAGTTCGGGTGCCCTCAAAGCTTTCTTT. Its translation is CASSSGALKAFF.

CDR3 loop: CASREGAGEQYF. The CDR3, as DNA: TGCGCCAGCAGAGAGGGGGCCGGGGAGCAGTACTTC. The rearrangement links TRBV5-1 to TRBJ2-7, with 7 bases identical to TRBD1. From germline, CDR1 is SGHRS and CDR2 YFSETQ. After removal of 5 bases from V and 7 bases from J, the junction contained 6 bases not matched to a gene. The CDR3 runs 12 residues.

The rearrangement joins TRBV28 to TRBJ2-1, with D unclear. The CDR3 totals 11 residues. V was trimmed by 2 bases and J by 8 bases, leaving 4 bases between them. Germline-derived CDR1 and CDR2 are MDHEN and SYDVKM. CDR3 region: CASSLGDEQFF. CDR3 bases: TGTGCCAGCAGTTTAGGGGATGAGCAGTTCTTC.

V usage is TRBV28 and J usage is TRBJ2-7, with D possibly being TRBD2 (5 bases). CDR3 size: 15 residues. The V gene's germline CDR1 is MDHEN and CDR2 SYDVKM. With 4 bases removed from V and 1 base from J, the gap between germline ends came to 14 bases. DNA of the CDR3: TGTGCCAGCAGTTCCAGGAGGCCTCCTTCCTACGAGCAGTACTTC. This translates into CASSSRRPPSYEQYF. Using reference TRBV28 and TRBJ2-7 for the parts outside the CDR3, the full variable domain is DVKVTQSSRYLVKRTGEKVFLECVQDMDHENMFWYRQDPGLGLRLIYFSYDVKMKEKGDIPEGYSVSREKKERFSLILESASTNQTSMYLCASSSRRPPSYEQYFGPGTRLTVT.

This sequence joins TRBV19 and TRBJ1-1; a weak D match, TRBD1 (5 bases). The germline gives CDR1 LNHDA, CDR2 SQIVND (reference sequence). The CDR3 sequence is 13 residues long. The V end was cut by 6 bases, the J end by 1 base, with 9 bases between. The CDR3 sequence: CASRLGPNTEAFF. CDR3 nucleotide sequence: TGTGCCAGTAGATTGGGGCCGAACACTGAAGCTTTCTTT.